This is a list of T cell receptor beta chains from one sample in a study of cytomegalovirus exposure and HLA in healthy donors. Profiled with immunoSEQ multiplex PCR; TCRdb holds only in-frame clones, not every one. The sample lists about 150,000 clones, about 70% occurring once. The specimen sequenced was PBMCs. The receptors come from a man younger than 45 in good health and CMV-seropositive. Each CDR3 is given with its conserved first and last residue. A D gene is named only where the DNA matches it firmly. Clone size, where shown, is once, few, many, or a class for clones that have expanded.

size	D	J	V	DNA	CDR3
.	.	TRBJ2-3	TRBV7-3	TGTGCCAGCAGTGCAAGCGGGAGCACAGATACGCAGTATTTT	CASSASGSTDTQYF
few	.	TRBJ2-7	TRBV5-1	TGCGCCAGCAGCTTAAGGGGCGGCAATGGAAGTGAGCAGTACTTC	CASSLRGGNGSEQYF
.	TRBD1	TRBJ2-7	TRBV7-9	TGTGCCAGCAGCTGGACAGGGGGAAACACCGAGCAGTACTTC	CASSWTGGNTEQYF
.	.	TRBJ1-2	TRBV6-6	TGTGCCAGCAGTCCTCGACAGGAAAAGGGCTACACCTTC	CASSPRQEKGYTF
.	TRBD2	TRBJ2-7	TRBV7-2	TGTGCCAGCAGCTTAACTAGCGGACTTAACTACGAGCAGTACTTC	CASSLTSGLNYEQYF
.	.	TRBJ2-7	TRBV5-1	TGCGCCAGCAGCTTGGCCGGCGAGCAGTACTTC	CASSLAGEQYF
.	TRBD1	TRBJ1-1	TRBV9	TGTGCCAGCAGCGTAGGGGTGGGGGACAGGGGTTCATCTGAAGCTTTCTTT	CASSVGVGDRGSSEAFF
.	TRBD1	TRBJ2-3	TRBV2	TGTGCCAGCAGTGAATTGCAGGGGGCGGTCACAGATACGCAGTATTTT	CASSELQGAVTDTQYF
.	TRBD2	TRBJ2-5	TRBV29-1	TGCAGCGTTTCAGGGACTAGTCGAGAGACCCAGTACTTC	CSVSGTSRETQYF
few	.	TRBJ1-2	TRBV27	TGTGCCAGCAGTTCAAAGGGAGAGTATGGCTACACCTTC	CASSSKGEYGYTF
.	.	TRBJ2-1	TRBV5-1	TGCGCCAGCAGTCCCCTGATAGTTGGGGCTGACAATGAGCAGTTCTTC	CASSPLIVGADNEQFF
.	TRBD2	TRBJ2-1	TRBV5-4	TGTGCCAGCAGCTTGGGACTAGCGGGAGAGGGAGAGTTCTTC	CASSLGLAGEGEFF
few	.	TRBJ2-7	TRBV7-6	TGTGCCAGCAGCTTAGGCCCGCTAGATTACGAGCAGTACTTC	CASSLGPLDYEQYF
.	.	TRBJ2-5	TRBV6-6	TGTGCCAGCAGTTATGGAGTTGCGGCCACAGAGACCCAGTACTTC	CASSYGVAATETQYF
.	TRBD1	TRBJ2-7	TRBV6-5	TGTGCCAGCAGTCCCCAGACAGGGAATTCCTACGAGCAGTACTTC	CASSPQTGNSYEQYF
few	TRBD1	TRBJ2-1	TRBV9	TGTGCCAGCAGCCGGGACAGGGGAACCTACAATGAGCAGTTCTTC	CASSRDRGTYNEQFF
.	TRBD2	TRBJ2-7	TRBV6-5	TGTGCCAGCAGAAAGGGACTAGTCCTCGACGAGCAGTACTTC	CASRKGLVLDEQYF
.	TRBD1	TRBJ1-3	TRBV19	TGTGCCAGTAGTACCCGGATCGTCTTGACAGGGGGCTTTGGAAACACCATATATTTT	CASSTRIVLTGGFGNTIYF
.	.	TRBJ1-1	TRBV5-4	TGTGCCAGCAGCTTGGGGGAGGGGGGGGGCACTGAAGCTTTCTTT	CASSLGEGGGTEAFF
once	TRBD1	TRBJ2-5	TRBV5-1	TGCGCCAGCACCGGACAGGGGACGGAGACCCAGTACTTC	CASTGQGTETQYF
.	TRBD1	TRBJ1-2	TRBV7-9	TGTTCCAGCAGCTTAGCGGGACAGGGTAACTATGGCTACACCTTC	CSSSLAGQGNYGYTF
.	TRBD1	TRBJ2-3	TRBV30	TGTGCCTGGGGACAGGGTCCTCAAGATACGCAGTATTTT	CAWGQGPQDTQYF
once	.	TRBJ2-1	TRBV19	TGTGCCAGTAGTAGAAGGAGGGAGTATGACAATGAGCAGTTCTTC	CASSRRREYDNEQFF
.	.	TRBJ1-2	TRBV5-8	TGTGCCAGCAGCTTATTGGCAGATCATGGCTACACCTTC	CASSLLADHGYTF
.	.	TRBJ2-6	TRBV11-3	TGTGCCAGCAGCTGGAATTCCGGGGGGGCCAACGTCCTGACTTTC	CASSWNSGGANVLTF
few	.	TRBJ1-2	TRBV11-2	TGTGCCAGCAGCGCCGGGCCTACAGGGTACTATGGCTACACCTTC	CASSAGPTGYYGYTF
.	.	TRBJ2-2	TRBV6-6	TGTGCCAGCAGAGCCAGGGTGAACACCGGGGAGCTGTTTTTT	CASRARVNTGELFF
few	TRBD2	TRBJ2-3	TRBV15	TGTGCCACCCGATCATCACTAGCGGGACGAGATACGCAGTATTTT	CATRSSLAGRDTQYF
.	.	TRBJ2-2	TRBV7-2	TGTGCCAGCAGCCCTAACAGTAACACCGGGGAGCTGTTTTTT	CASSPNSNTGELFF
.	TRBD2	TRBJ2-5	TRBV18	TGTGCCAGCTCACCTGCTAGCGGGAGGGTCACAGAGACCCAGTACTTC	CASSPASGRVTETQYF
.	TRBD2	TRBJ2-2	TRBV5-1	TGCGCCAGCAGCGGCACAGCGGGAGCAACCGGGGAGCTGTTTTTT	CASSGTAGATGELFF